Listed below are T cell receptor beta chains from one sample, sequenced in a study of OX40 agonist ivuxolimab in advanced cancers. Sequencing used immunoSEQ multiplex PCR; TCRdb keeps in-frame clones, though not all of them. This sample has around 40,000 clones, with 80% found just once. Sequenced here: CD4+ or CD8+ T cells sorted from blood, sampled in a trial of the OX40 agonist ivuxolimab. The receptors shown here come from an adult with an advanced solid tumor such as melanoma, head and neck, liver or kidney cancer. The CDR3 runs from the conserved cysteine through the conserved F or W. The D gene is left open where the match is weak. A clone size is listed for some rows: how often the clone was seen (once, few, many), or a class if it is expanded.

NA	NA	TRBJ1-1	TRBV6-1	TGTGCCAGCAGTAATACACGGGACACTGAAGCTTTCTTT	CASSNTRDTEAFF
TRBD2	NA	TRBJ2-7	TRBV5-1	TGCGCCAGCAGCTGGGGACTAGCGGGAGCGACCTCCTACGAGCAGTACTTC	CASSWGLAGATSYEQYF
NA	once	TRBJ2-2	TRBV29-1	TGCAGCGTTAGGGACACCGGGGAGCTGTTTTTT	CSVRDTGELFF
NA	NA	TRBJ2-7	TRBV28	TGTGCCAGCAGTTTTTCGGGGCCCAACCCCTACGAGCAGTACTTC	CASSFSGPNPYEQYF
NA	NA	TRBJ1-5	TRBV7-9	TGTGCCAGCCAAGCCCAGGGAAGAGGTCAGCCCCAGCATTTT	CASQAQGRGQPQHF
NA	NA	TRBJ1-5	TRBV6-6	TGTGCCAGCAGACACAGAGAGGGCAATCAGCCCCAGCATTTT	CASRHREGNQPQHF
NA	NA	TRBJ1-2	TRBV11-1	TGTGCCAGCAGCTTAGCGCTTACGGACCCCTATGGCTACACCTTC	CASSLALTDPYGYTF
TRBD2	NA	TRBJ2-2	TRBV5-6	TGTGCCAGCAGCCGCGGCGGGGGGCTGGGCACCGGGGAGCTGTTTTTT	CASSRGGGLGTGELFF
NA	NA	TRBJ2-4	TRBV2	TGTGCCAGCAGTGGACGTGGACACTCCAAAAACATTCAGTACTTC	CASSGRGHSKNIQYF
NA	NA	TRBJ1-5	TRBV13	TGTGCCAGCAGCTTAGGCGGGAGTACGGGCAATCAGCCCCAGCATTTT	CASSLGGSTGNQPQHF
NA	NA	TRBJ2-2	TRBV11-3	TGTGCCAGCAGCCCGCGGGACAGGAACACCGGGGAGCTGTTTTTT	CASSPRDRNTGELFF
NA	NA	TRBJ2-7	TRBV21-1	TGTGCCAGCAGCAAACCACCCGAGGAAAAGGTACAGAACGAGCAGTACTTC	CASSKPPEEKVQNEQYF
TRBD1	NA	TRBJ1-2	TRBV2	TGTGCCAGCAGTGCTCAGGGGGCTAGTGGCTACACCTTC	CASSAQGASGYTF
TRBD2	NA	TRBJ2-5	TRBV7-2	TGTGCCAGCAGTTTGAGTTGGGGGGGTCCGGAGACCCAGTACTTC	CASSLSWGGPETQYF
NA	NA	TRBJ2-5	TRBV11-2	TGTGCCAGCACCCACTCACGGACAGCATCCCAAGAGACCCAGTACTTC	CASTHSRTASQETQYF
NA	few	TRBJ1-2	TRBV29-1	TGCAGCGTCGCAAGGAGTAACTATGGCTACACCTTC	CSVARSNYGYTF
NA	NA	TRBJ1-4	TRBV7-2	TGTGCCAGCAGTTCGGGACCTGCAACTAATGAAAAACTGTTTTTT	CASSSGPATNEKLFF
NA	once	TRBJ2-3	TRBV29-1	TGCAGCGTAAAAGCGCCCCAACATGGAGATACGCAGTATTTT	CSVKAPQHGDTQYF
TRBD2	few	TRBJ2-5	TRBV5-4	TGTGCCAGCAGCTCAAGGCGGGAGGTCCAAGAGACCCAGTACTTC	CASSSRREVQETQYF
TRBD1	NA	TRBJ2-7	TRBV18	TGTGCCAGCTCATTCCGGGACAGGGTCGACGAGCAGTACTTC	CASSFRDRVDEQYF
TRBD2	NA	TRBJ2-5	TRBV7-3	TGTGCCAGCAGCCTAGCCCCCGGGGGGGGGACCCAGTACTTC	CASSLAPGGGTQYF
TRBD1	NA	TRBJ2-2	TRBV19	TGTGCCAGTAGTCCCCGGACAGGGAATCCCTCCGGGGAGCTGTTTTTT	CASSPRTGNPSGELFF
TRBD2	NA	TRBJ2-7	TRBV28	TGTGCCAGCAGTACATACCCGGGACTAGCGGACTACGAGCAGTACTTC	CASSTYPGLADYEQYF
TRBD2	NA	TRBJ2-3	TRBV27	TGTGCCAGCAGTCCTGGACTAGCGGGGCACGGTACGCAGTATTTT	CASSPGLAGHGTQYF
TRBD1	once	TRBJ2-5	TRBV29-1	TGCAGCATCGGACAGGGGAAAGAGACCCAGTACTTC	CSIGQGKETQYF
NA	NA	TRBJ1-2	TRBV6-5	TGTGCCAGCAAAAGGGAAGGACGAGGACTCTATGGCTACACCTTC	CASKREGRGLYGYTF
NA	few	TRBJ1-6	TRBV9	TGTGCCAGCAGCGTGGACAGTTATAATTCACCCCTCCACTTT	CASSVDSYNSPLHF
NA	NA	TRBJ2-1	TRBV18	TGTGCCAGCTCACCACCCCCCGGGGCTGGTAATGAGCAGTTCTTC	CASSPPPGAGNEQFF
NA	NA	TRBJ2-3	TRBV21-1	TGTGCCAGCAGCGGGAGCGGGTACGACACAGATACGCAGTATTTT	CASSGSGYDTDTQYF
TRBD1	NA	TRBJ2-1	TRBV11-3	TGTGCCAGCAGCTTAGGGGACAGATACAATGAGCAGTTCTTC	CASSLGDRYNEQFF
TRBD2	NA	TRBJ2-1	TRBV7-3	TGTGCCAGCAGTTCCCGCGGGGGTCATGAGCAGTTCTTC	CASSSRGGHEQFF
TRBD1	NA	TRBJ1-2	TRBV29-1	TGCAGCGTTGAACAGGGACAGGGAAGTGGCTACACCTTC	CSVEQGQGSGYTF
TRBD1	NA	TRBJ2-2	TRBV9	TGTGCCAGCAGCGTCAAGGCCCGCGGACAGGACGCGAACACCGGGGAGCTGTTTTTT	CASSVKARGQDANTGELFF
TRBD1	NA	TRBJ1-6	TRBV4-3	TGCGCCAGCAGCCAAACCTACAAGGGGGCATCCTATAATTCACCCCTCCACTTT	CASSQTYKGASYNSPLHF
NA	NA	TRBJ2-3	TRBV19	TGTGCCAGTAGCCGGGACCCGCGCCAGAATACGCAGTATTTT	CASSRDPRQNTQYF
NA	NA	TRBJ1-6	TRBV4-1	TGCGCCAGCAGCCAAGAGATGAGTCGGGAATCACCCCTCCACTTT	CASSQEMSRESPLHF
NA	NA	TRBJ2-1	TRBV7-2	TGTGCCAGCAGCTTAAGAGTCGGAAACAATGAGCAGTTCTTC	CASSLRVGNNEQFF
NA	once	TRBJ2-1	TRBV12-2	TGTGCAAGTCGCTTAGGACTAGCGGGGAATGAGCAGTTCTTC	CASRLGLAGNEQFF
NA	NA	TRBJ2-7	TRBV7-9	TGTGCCAGCAGCACACGCCCAACTATGGACGAGCAGTACTTC	CASSTRPTMDEQYF
NA	NA	TRBJ1-4	TRBV14	TGTGCCAGCAGCCAAGGGGGTGAAAAACTGTTTTTT	CASSQGGEKLFF
TRBD1	NA	TRBJ2-7	TRBV7-2	TGTGCCAGCAGCGTACAGGGGGTAGGGCCCTACGAGCAGTACTTC	CASSVQGVGPYEQYF
TRBD2	NA	TRBJ2-1	TRBV7-2	TGTGCCAGCAGAGGACTAGCGGATGAGCAGTTCTTC	CASRGLADEQFF
NA	NA	TRBJ2-1	TRBV7-8	TGTGCCAGCAGCTTGTGGGAGGGGGCCCTAAACAATGAGCAGTTCTTC	CASSLWEGALNNEQFF
TRBD1	NA	TRBJ1-2	TRBV28	TGTGCCAGCAGCCATCCTACTCGCGGACAGGGGGCTTCGGGCTACACCTTC	CASSHPTRGQGASGYTF
NA	NA	TRBJ1-2	TRBV28	TGTGCCAGCAGAACCCCAGAGGCGCTGAGTGACTACACCTTC	CASRTPEALSDYTF
TRBD2	NA	TRBJ2-1	TRBV18	TGTGCCAGCTCACTCGCCAGCGGGGGGATCTCCTACAATGAGCAGTTCTTC	CASSLASGGISYNEQFF
TRBD2	NA	TRBJ2-1	TRBV7-2	TGTGCCAGCAGCCTCCACTGGACTAGCGCGAATGAGCAGTTCTTC	CASSLHWTSANEQFF
NA	NA	TRBJ1-1	TRBV11-1	TGTGCCAGCAGCCTCGAAGGCGGGCTAGGCACTGAAGCTTTCTTT	CASSLEGGLGTEAFF
NA	medium-sized	TRBJ2-7	TRBV21-1	TGTGCCAGCAGCAAAAAAGGGGCACCGGGACTCTCCTACGAGCAGTACTTC	CASSKKGAPGLSYEQYF
NA	NA	TRBJ1-4	TRBV5-5	TGTGCCAGCTCGGTAGACAACTACAAAAATGAAAAACTGTTTTTT	CASSVDNYKNEKLFF
TRBD2	NA	TRBJ2-7	TRBV7-3	TGTGCCAGCAGCCCGCAGCGGGGGTCCTACGAGCAGTACTTC	CASSPQRGSYEQYF
NA	NA	TRBJ2-1	TRBV7-9	TGTGCCAGCAGCTTCAAGCGAACAGATTCCTACAATGAGCAGTTCTTC	CASSFKRTDSYNEQFF
NA	NA	TRBJ1-5	TRBV6-5	TGTGCCAGCAGACCCGACTGGGGCAATCAGCCCCAGCATTTT	CASRPDWGNQPQHF
TRBD1	NA	TRBJ2-2	TRBV19	TGTGCCAGTAGTGCGGGACAGGCGAACACCGGGGAGCTGTTTTTT	CASSAGQANTGELFF
TRBD1	NA	TRBJ1-2	TRBV28	TGTGCCAGCGGGGGGACAGCATTCTATGGCTACACCTTC	CASGGTAFYGYTF
TRBD2	NA	TRBJ2-3	TRBV6-1	TGTGCCAGCAGAATTAGCGGGAGGGGGATAGATACGCAGTATTTT	CASRISGRGIDTQYF
NA	NA	TRBJ1-3	TRBV18	TGTGCCAGCTCAGCGGGCACCTCTGGAAACACCATATATTTT	CASSAGTSGNTIYF
TRBD1	NA	TRBJ2-3	TRBV7-6	TGTGCCAGCAGCCGGGAGACAGGGGGCCCTTGGGGCACAGATACGCAGTATTTT	CASSRETGGPWGTDTQYF
NA	once	TRBJ2-7	TRBV6-5	TGTGCCAGCAGTTACTCGGGGGGATCGACGTACTTC	CASSYSGGSTYF